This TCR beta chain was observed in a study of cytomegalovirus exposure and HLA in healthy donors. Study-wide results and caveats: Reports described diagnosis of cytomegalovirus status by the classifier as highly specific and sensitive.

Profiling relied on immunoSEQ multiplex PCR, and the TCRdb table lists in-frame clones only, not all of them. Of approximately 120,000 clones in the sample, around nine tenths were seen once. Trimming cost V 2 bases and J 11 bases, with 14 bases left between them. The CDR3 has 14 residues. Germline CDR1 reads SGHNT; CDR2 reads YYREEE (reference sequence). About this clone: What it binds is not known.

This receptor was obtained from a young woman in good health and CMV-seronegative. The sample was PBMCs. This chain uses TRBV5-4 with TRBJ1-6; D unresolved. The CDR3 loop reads CASSLRTTGTPLHF. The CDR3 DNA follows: TGTGCCAGCAGCTTACGTACTACCGGCACACCCCTCCACTTT.